A single sample is the source of the 4 T cell receptor beta chains below, sequenced in a study of beta chain features in type 1 diabetes. General study results and limits: All four CD4+ subsets of Type 1 diabetes patients contained TCRB CDR3s that were moderately but significantly shorter.

Their specific antigens are unknown. Expressed TCRB transcripts were sequenced because the entire RNA isolate underwent reverse transcription. The protocol was immunoSEQ multiplex PCR, while the TCRdb copy is restricted to in-frame clones and leaves out a portion. The top ten hold approximately 0.018% of the sample, which has under 300,000 clones, approximately 15% seen once. Sequenced: naive CD4+ T cells from blood. The receptor source for this set is a man aged 25-45 years with type 1 diabetes.

This clone occurred a few times. The rearrangement uses TRBV25-1 and TRBJ2-3; 8 nucleotides align to TRBD1. Germline V gene data show CDR1 as MGHDK and CDR2 as SYGVNS. After removal of 4 bases from V and 4 bases from J, the junction contained 1 base not matched to a gene. The CDR3 length is 13 residues. In DNA form, the CDR3 reads TGTGCCAGCAGTGCACAGGGGGCAGATACGCAGTATTTT. It translates to CASSAQGADTQYF.

The V and J genes are TRBV6-5 and TRBJ2-7; maybe TRBD2 (6 bases). The CDR3 loop spans 14 amino acids. V lost 5 bases and J 2 bases, leaving 13 bases between the germline ends. Germline V gene lookup returns CDR1 MNHEY and CDR2 SVGAGI. CDR3 residues: CASSKGTAAYEQYF. The CDR3 nucleotides are TGTGCCAGCAGTAAAGGGACTGCTGCCTACGAGCAGTACTTC.

This clone was counted only a few times. The chain couples TRBV5-1 to TRBJ2-3; TRBD1 matches 8 bases. CDR1 SGHRS and CDR2 YFSETQ come from the germline V gene. CDR3 length: 16 residues. The trim removed 0 bases at V and 7 bases at J, leaving 10 bases unmatched. As DNA, the CDR3 is TGCGCCAGCAGCTTGGATACAGGGGGAAATTGGAATACGCAGTATTTT. Translation gives CASSLDTGGNWNTQYF.

V gene TRBV30 combines with J gene TRBJ1-2; maybe TRBD1 (5 bases). V was shortened by 1 base and J by 8 bases, with 14 bases between the two germline ends. The CDR3 consists of 13 residues. The V gene's germline CDR1 is GTSNPN and CDR2 SVGIG (reference sequence). CDR3 coding DNA: TGTGCCTGGAGTGGGGGGGGGTCTAGGGGCTACACCTTC. Residues: CAWSGGGSRGYTF.